The clone carrying this T cell receptor beta chain was observed a few times. These data belong to a study of T cell responses to AZD1222 COVID-19 vaccine. Between the trimmed V and J ends, which lost 8 bases and 6 bases, there was a span of 16 bases. The CDR3 length is 13 residues. Germline CDR1 reads MNHEY; CDR2 reads SVGAGI. Measured with immunoSEQ multiplex PCR; TCRdb has only the in-frame clones, and not every one. The table has about 85,000 clones, approximately 88% seen once; the top ten hold under 7%. The sample here was peripheral blood, taken on day 0 of AZD1222 vaccination. J is TRBJ1-1 and V is TRBV6-5; D unclear. The sequence derives from an adult in good health. The CDR3 loop is CASEFQNGAEAFF. The DNA for the CDR3 is TGTGCCAGCGAATTTCAGAATGGGGCTGAAGCTTTCTTT.